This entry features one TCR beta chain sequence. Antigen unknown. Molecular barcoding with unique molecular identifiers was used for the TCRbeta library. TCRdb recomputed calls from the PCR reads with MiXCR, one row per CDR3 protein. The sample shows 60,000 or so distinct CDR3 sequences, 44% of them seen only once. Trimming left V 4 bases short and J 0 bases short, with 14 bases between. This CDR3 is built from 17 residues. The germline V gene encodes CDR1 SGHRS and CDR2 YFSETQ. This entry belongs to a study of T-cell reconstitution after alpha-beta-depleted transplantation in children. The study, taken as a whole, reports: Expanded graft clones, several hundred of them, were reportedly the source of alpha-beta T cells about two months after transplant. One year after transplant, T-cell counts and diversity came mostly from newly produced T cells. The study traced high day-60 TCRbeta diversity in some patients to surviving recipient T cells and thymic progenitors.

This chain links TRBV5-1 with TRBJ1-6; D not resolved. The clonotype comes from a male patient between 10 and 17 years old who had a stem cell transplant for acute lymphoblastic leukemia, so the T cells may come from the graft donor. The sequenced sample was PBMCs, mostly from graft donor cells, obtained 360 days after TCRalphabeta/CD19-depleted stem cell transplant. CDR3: CASSLGQRSSYNSPLHF. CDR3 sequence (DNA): TGCGCCAGCAGCCTAGGGCAGAGGAGCTCCTATAATTCACCCCTCCACTTT.